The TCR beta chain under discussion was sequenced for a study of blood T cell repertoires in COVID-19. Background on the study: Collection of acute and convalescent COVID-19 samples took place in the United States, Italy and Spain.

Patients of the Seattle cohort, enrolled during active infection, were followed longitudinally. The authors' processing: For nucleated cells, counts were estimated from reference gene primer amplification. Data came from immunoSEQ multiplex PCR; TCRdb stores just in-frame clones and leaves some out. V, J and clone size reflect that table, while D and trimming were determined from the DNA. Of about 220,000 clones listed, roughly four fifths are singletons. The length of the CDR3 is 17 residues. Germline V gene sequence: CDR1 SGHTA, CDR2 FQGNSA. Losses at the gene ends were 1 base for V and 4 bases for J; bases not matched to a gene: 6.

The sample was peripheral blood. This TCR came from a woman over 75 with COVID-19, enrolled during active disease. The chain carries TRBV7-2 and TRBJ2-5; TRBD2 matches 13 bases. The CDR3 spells CASSLVLAGGRRETQYF. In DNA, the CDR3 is TGTGCCAGCAGCTTAGTACTAGCGGGAGGGAGACGAGAGACCCAGTACTTC.